The clone carrying this T cell receptor beta chain appeared a few times. As handled by the study authors: Reference gene primers were amplified, and this amplification served to estimate nucleated cell counts. The assay was immunoSEQ multiplex PCR, and TCRdb's table has in-frame clones only and misses some. V and J calls plus clone size are reproduced from that table; the DNA served to infer D and trimming. The data show about 130,000 clones, around nine tenths seen once. These data are taken from a study of blood T cell repertoires in COVID-19. Study in general: Donors in the United States, Italy and Spain gave samples during acute or convalescent COVID-19.

This CDR3 has 12 residues. Germline V gene lookup returns CDR1 SEHNR and CDR2 FQNEAQ (reference sequence). J was trimmed by 10 bases and V by 5 bases; bases with no gene match: 4. The chain has TRBV7-9 and TRBJ2-1, with 8 nucleotides matching TRBD1. The sequencing sample was made of peripheral blood. The TCR sequence derives from a man between 60 and 70 years old with COVID-19, enrolled during active disease. CDR3 region: CASSPGGVEQFF. The DNA for the CDR3 is TGTGCCAGCAGCCCAGGGGGCGTGGAGCAGTTCTTC.